These T cell receptor beta chains were read from a single sample in a study of OX40 agonist ivuxolimab in advanced cancers. TCRdb keeps only in-frame clones here, not all; method: immunoSEQ multiplex PCR. The profile shows 50,000 or so clones, just over 85% of them singletons. The sample consisted of CD4+ or CD8+ T cells sorted from blood, taken in a trial of the OX40 agonist ivuxolimab. These receptors originate from an adult with an advanced solid tumor such as melanoma, head and neck, liver or kidney cancer. Both conserved end residues are part of each CDR3. A D gene is named only where the DNA matches it firmly. Size tells how often a clone was seen (once, few, many) or the class of an expanded clone, and some rows leave it out.

v_gene	abundance	d_gene	j_gene	CDR3aa	CDR3nt
TRBV15	NA	NA	TRBJ2-1	CATSRPRTPNEQFF	TGTGCCACCAGCAGACCAAGGACCCCCAATGAGCAGTTCTTC
TRBV6-5	NA	TRBD1	TRBJ2-1	CASSYSGTGDHEQFF	TGTGCCAGCAGTTACTCCGGGACAGGGGATCATGAGCAGTTCTTC
TRBV4-2	NA	NA	TRBJ1-6	CASSQDRNNYNSPLHF	TGTGCCAGCAGCCAAGATAGGAACAACTACAATTCACCCCTCCACTTT
TRBV6-1	few	TRBD1	TRBJ2-2	CASRPGQGNSGELFF	TGTGCCAGCAGACCGGGACAGGGCAATAGCGGGGAGCTGTTTTTT
TRBV5-1	NA	NA	TRBJ1-1	CASSLGTSMNTEAFF	TGCGCCAGCAGCTTGGGGACATCTATGAACACTGAAGCTTTCTTT
TRBV4-1	NA	NA	TRBJ1-5	CASSRVVGDQPQHF	TGCGCCAGCAGCCGAGTTGTGGGGGATCAGCCCCAGCATTTT
TRBV19	NA	NA	TRBJ1-2	CASSIGLGRVHGYTF	TGTGCCAGTAGTATAGGATTAGGCAGGGTTCACGGCTACACCTTC
TRBV5-1	NA	NA	TRBJ2-7	CASSLAGENEQYF	TGCGCCAGCAGCTTGGCCGGGGAGAACGAGCAGTACTTC
TRBV7-9	NA	NA	TRBJ2-4	CASSPLTGEIAKNIQYF	TGTGCCAGCAGCCCGTTGACAGGCGAAATAGCCAAAAACATTCAGTACTTC
TRBV7-8	once	TRBD2	TRBJ2-2	CASSSGRYRTGELFF	TGTGCCAGCAGCTCCGGGAGGTATCGCACCGGGGAGCTGTTTTTT
TRBV7-2	once	NA	TRBJ2-2	CASSVVLGRTGELFF	TGTGCCAGCAGCGTAGTTTTGGGGCGGACCGGGGAGCTGTTTTTT
TRBV7-9	NA	NA	TRBJ2-5	CASSLNLYQETQYF	TGTGCCAGCAGCTTAAACTTGTACCAAGAGACCCAGTACTTC
TRBV19	NA	NA	TRBJ1-2	CASSKRLYGYTF	TGTGCCAGTAGTAAGAGATTGTATGGCTACACCTTC
TRBV12-5	NA	NA	TRBJ2-2	CASGLVRVWGSENVGELFF	TGTGCTAGTGGTTTGGTACGCGTTTGGGGTAGCGAGAACGTCGGGGAGCTGTTTTTT
TRBV5-1	NA	TRBD2	TRBJ2-3	CASSSTSGGADTQYF	TGCGCCAGCAGCTCCACTAGCGGGGGGGCGGATACGCAGTATTTT
TRBV6-5	once	NA	TRBJ1-6	CASSISRFNSPLHF	TGTGCCAGCAGTATTTCGAGGTTTAATTCACCCCTCCACTTT
TRBV19	few	TRBD1	TRBJ2-3	CASSTGQTDTQYF	TGTGCCAGTAGCACGGGACAGACAGATACGCAGTATTTT
TRBV6-5	NA	TRBD1	TRBJ2-1	CASRRQGLQRGEQFF	TGTGCCAGCAGGCGACAGGGTCTACAAAGGGGTGAGCAGTTCTTC
TRBV6-5	NA	NA	TRBJ2-3	CATQHRFLSTDTQYF	TGTGCCACGCAACACAGGTTCCTTTCCACAGATACGCAGTATTTT
TRBV2	few	NA	TRBJ1-1	CASSGQVNTEAFF	TGTGCCAGCAGTGGGCAAGTGAACACTGAAGCTTTCTTT
TRBV6-1	once	TRBD1	TRBJ2-1	CASSDSGQGYNEQFF	TGTGCCAGCAGTGATTCGGGACAGGGGTACAATGAGCAGTTCTTC
TRBV6-1	NA	TRBD2	TRBJ2-3	CASSEALRGGGATDTQYF	TGTGCCAGCAGTGAAGCGCTTCGTGGCGGGGGGGCCACAGATACGCAGTATTTT
TRBV6-1	NA	NA	TRBJ1-3	CASRGGAVSGNTIYF	TGTGCCAGCAGGGGAGGAGCAGTCTCTGGAAACACCATATATTTT
TRBV13	NA	TRBD1	TRBJ1-1	CASRWRGGQGKITEAFF	TGTGCCAGCAGATGGCGAGGGGGACAGGGGAAAATCACTGAAGCTTTCTTT
TRBV10-3	NA	NA	TRBJ1-2	CAISTSPGGNQGGYTF	TGTGCCATCAGCACCTCCCCGGGGGGGAATCAGGGTGGCTACACCTTC
TRBV14	NA	TRBD1	TRBJ2-1	CASSQSVRGQSEQFF	TGTGCCAGCAGCCAATCCGTCAGGGGGCAGAGTGAGCAGTTCTTC
TRBV11-2	NA	NA	TRBJ1-5	CASSLDWGPQHF	TGTGCCAGCAGCTTAGATTGGGGGCCCCAGCATTTT
TRBV2	NA	NA	TRBJ2-5	CASSESSYATQYF	TGTGCCAGCAGTGAATCCAGCTACGCAACCCAGTACTTC
TRBV6-7	NA	NA	TRBJ2-1	CASRHGGDEQFF	TGTGCCAGCAGGCACGGAGGGGATGAGCAGTTCTTC
TRBV7-2	NA	TRBD2	TRBJ2-3	CASSLDGGAVDTQYF	TGTGCCAGCAGCTTAGACGGGGGGGCCGTAGATACGCAGTATTTT
TRBV18	NA	NA	TRBJ2-5	CASSPPASVETQYF	TGTGCCAGCTCACCACCGGCCAGCGTGGAGACCCAGTACTTC
TRBV5-1	medium-sized	NA	TRBJ1-4	CASSLGRVGEKLFF	TGCGCCAGCAGCTTGGGCAGGGTCGGTGAAAAACTGTTTTTT
TRBV2	NA	NA	TRBJ2-3	CASSGKADNTDTQYF	TGTGCCAGCAGTGGGAAAGCGGACAACACAGATACGCAGTATTTT
TRBV25-1	NA	TRBD1	TRBJ2-3	CASSETRPGQGCDTQYF	TGTGCCAGCAGTGAAACACGACCGGGACAGGGGTGCGATACGCAGTATTTT
TRBV27	NA	TRBD1	TRBJ2-7	CARGKTGAAGEQYF	TGTGCCAGGGGGAAGACAGGGGCTGCTGGCGAGCAGTACTTC
TRBV27	NA	NA	TRBJ2-7	CASSLTQGSFDKQYF	TGTGCCAGCAGTTTGACACAGGGTTCCTTTGACAAGCAGTACTTC
TRBV5-6	once	TRBD2	TRBJ2-5	CASSLPGLAHQETQYF	TGTGCCAGCAGCTTACCGGGACTAGCACATCAAGAGACCCAGTACTTC
TRBV5-1	NA	TRBD1	TRBJ1-1	CASSVTGGWAEAFF	TGCGCCAGCAGCGTGACAGGGGGCTGGGCTGAAGCTTTCTTT
TRBV6-1	NA	TRBD1	TRBJ1-6	CASIRQGSPSLHF	TGTGCCAGCATAAGACAGGGGAGCCCCAGCCTCCACTTT
TRBV10-2	NA	NA	TRBJ1-1	CASSVQGYTEAFF	TGCGCCAGCAGTGTCCAGGGGTACACTGAAGCTTTCTTT